A single T cell receptor beta chain is shown here with its context. These data originate in a study of blood T cells in healthy people across ages. A second about 6 to 12 cycle PCR used barcoded and J-beta primers. MiXCR, applied by TCRdb to the 5' RACE reads, yields one record per CDR3 protein. This sample carries about 1.6 million distinct CDR3 sequences, about 32% of them seen once, and the ten largest clones take about 11%. Source material: blood. This TCR was recovered from a woman aged 30 to 39 in good health.

The CDR3 sequence is CSVESAGSTGELFF. Here the CDR3 DNA reads TGCAGCGTTGAGTCGGCGGGAAGCACCGGGGAGCTGTTTTTT. The chain links TRBV29-1 to TRBJ2-2, with D possibly TRBD2 on 6 matching bases. The CDR3 is 14 residues long. Trimming shortened V by 3 bases and J by 4 bases, and 12 bases separated the two germline ends. Germline V gene sequence: CDR1 SQVTM, CDR2 ANQGSEA.